This entry lists 29 T cell receptor beta chains sequenced from one sample in a study of T cell changes during pregnancy in multiple sclerosis. The repertoire was sequenced with immunoSEQ multiplex PCR; TCRdb's copy has only in-frame clones and lacks some. The profile shows about 87,000 clones, over 85% of them singletons. The material was peripheral blood, obtained in the third trimester of pregnancy. These TCRs come from a female donor in good health, enrolled as a control in a pregnancy study.

The chain joins TRBV6-5 to TRBJ2-4, with D possibly TRBD2 on 5 matching bases. Looked up from germline, CDR1 is MNHEY and CDR2 is SVGAGI. CDR3 length: 16 residues. Trimming pared 0 bases from V and 2 bases from J, leaving 11 bases between. The CDR3 region is CASSYSRTLTKNIQYF. Here the CDR3 DNA reads TGTGCCAGCAGTTACTCGAGGACTTTGACCAAAAACATTCAGTACTTC.

This chain connects TRBV5-6 to TRBJ2-7; D unresolved. The V and J ends lost 2 bases and 0 bases respectively, with 12 bases between them. Germline V gives CDR1 SGHDT, CDR2 YYEEEE. CDR3 length: 15 residues. The CDR3 sequence is CASSLNLRSSYEQYF. The DNA of the CDR3 is TGTGCCAGCAGCTTAAATTTACGGAGCTCCTACGAGCAGTACTTC.

V gene TRBV2 combines with J gene TRBJ2-1; 9 positions agree with TRBD2. CDR3 length: 13 residues. Germline CDR1 is SNHLY and CDR2 is FYNNEI. The V and J ends lost 1 base and 16 bases, in that order; junction bases with no gene match: 8. The CDR3 protein is CASSEGGGRADFF. The CDR3 nucleotides are TGTGCCAGCAGTGAAGGGGGCGGGAGGGCCGATTTCTTC.

The rearrangement uses TRBV6-1 and TRBJ2-7; TRBD1 matches 8 bases. Germline loops: CDR1 MNHNS, CDR2 SASEGT. The CDR3 has 13 amino acids. J was trimmed by 9 bases and V by 6 bases; bases with no gene match: 10. The DNA for the CDR3 is TGTGCCAGCAGCCAGGGACAGGCTTTAGGGCAGTACTTC. Amino acid sequence: CASSQGQALGQYF.

The V gene is TRBV6-5, the J gene TRBJ2-3; no clear D. This CDR3 region has 14 residues. Germline V lookup: CDR1 MNHEY, CDR2 SVGAGI. The V end lost 5 bases, the J end lost 2 bases, and 11 bases lay between the germline ends. CDR3 in DNA: TGTGCCAGCAGTCCGACATCACTCACAGATACGCAGTATTTT. Translated: CASSPTSLTDTQYF.

The CDR3 DNA reads TGCGCCAGCAGCCAAGATAGTGGACTAGCGTTCCAGTATTTT. Translating it yields CASSQDSGLAFQYF. The chain uses TRBV4-1 and TRBJ2-3; 9 nucleotides agree with TRBD2. The CDR3 extends over 14 amino acids. With V trimmed by 0 bases and J by 12 bases, 7 bases remained unmatched. Germline lookup yields CDR1 MGHRA and CDR2 YSYEKL.

The CDR3, as DNA: TGTGCCAGCAGCCGACAGGGGTTAGGGGACACCATATATTTT. Amino acids: CASSRQGLGDTIYF. The chain links TRBV9 to TRBJ1-3; 8 nucleotides line up with TRBD1. Germline V gene lookup returns CDR1 SGDLS and CDR2 YYNGEE. The CDR3 runs to 14 residues. V dropped 4 bases and J dropped 8; count of bases not matched to a gene: 8.

This chain joins TRBV7-2 and TRBJ1-3; the D gene is possibly TRBD1 (5 bases). This CDR3 is 14 amino acids long. Per germline, CDR1 SGHTA and CDR2 FQGNSA. Trimming took 1 base from V and 3 from J, leaving 7 bases between them. The CDR3 region has the DNA TGTGCCAGCAGCTTAGAGGGGTTTGGAAACACCATATATTTT. This gives the protein CASSLEGFGNTIYF.

The chain couples TRBV15 to TRBJ2-3, with 10 bases lining up with TRBD2. The CDR3 length is 16 residues. V gave up 3 bases and J gave up 3 bases; unmatched junction bases: 6. Germline assignment: CDR1 LNHNV and CDR2 YYDKDF (reference sequence). CDR3 nucleotides: TGTGCCACCAGCAGGGGACTAGCGAGACCGACAGATACGCAGTATTTT. Amino acid sequence: CATSRGLARPTDTQYF.

The chain links TRBV28 to TRBJ1-5; D gene ambiguous. The CDR3 runs 15 residues. Germline assignment: CDR1 MDHEN and CDR2 SYDVKM. V lost 4 bases and J lost 5, with 15 bases in between. CDR3 DNA: TGTGCCAGCAGTTCTTACGGGAGACCGGATCAGCCCCAGCATTTT. Its protein is CASSSYGRPDQPQHF.

The gene calls are TRBV6-1 and TRBJ1-2; 7 bases are a match to TRBD1. Germline trimming cut 6 bases from V and 6 bases from J; bases unmatched to any gene: 7. The CDR3 sequence is 13 residues long. Germline V lookup: CDR1 MNHNS, CDR2 SASEGT. CDR3 sequence: CASRMTGSDGYTF. DNA for the CDR3: TGTGCCAGCAGGATGACAGGGTCTGATGGCTACACCTTC.

The J gene is TRBJ2-1, the V gene TRBV5-1; no firm D call. The CDR3 length is 13 residues. Germline values: CDR1 SGHRS, CDR2 YFSETQ. V was cut by 4 bases and J by 9 bases, with 14 bases left in between. The CDR3 region has the DNA TGCGCCAGCAGCAATGTCGAGGCCGGTGAGCAGTTCTTC. Residues: CASSNVEAGEQFF.

The chain is built from TRBV30 and TRBJ2-3; D is perhaps TRBD2 (5 bases). Germline V gene lookup returns CDR1 GTSNPN and CDR2 SVGIG (reference sequence). The CDR3 consists of 13 residues. V was cut by 2 bases and J by 6 bases, with 12 bases left in between. CDR3 nucleotides: TGTGCCTGGAGTAGCGGCGCTAGGGATACGCAGTATTTT. Amino acid sequence: CAWSSGARDTQYF.

CDR3 amino acids: CASSTGQGDTGELFF. The CDR3 coding sequence is TGCGCCAGCAGCACGGGACAGGGGGATACCGGGGAGCTGTTTTTT. J is TRBJ2-2 and V is TRBV5-1; 11 bases match TRBD1. The CDR3 loop spans 15 amino acids. The germline CDR1 and CDR2 sequences are SGHRS and YFSETQ. V shed 4 bases, J shed 5 bases, and the junction held 4 bases outside the gene matches.

The chain links TRBV15 to TRBJ1-2; 9 bases are a match to TRBD1. The trim removed 8 bases at V and 2 bases at J, leaving 12 bases unmatched. The germline V gene has CDR1 LNHNV and CDR2 YYDKDF (reference sequence). The CDR3 covers 16 residues. The CDR3 nucleotides are TGTGCCACCCGCGTCCCGGGACAGGGTTTGAACTATGGCTACACCTTC. Protein product: CATRVPGQGLNYGYTF.

In this sample, this clone turned up once. This chain uses TRBV30 with TRBJ2-3; D perhaps matches TRBD2 (7 bases). This CDR3 contains 12 residues. V lost 8 bases, J lost 3 bases, and 12 bases lay in between. Per germline, CDR1 GTSNPN and CDR2 SVGIG (reference sequence). This CDR3 reads CAGGGGTDTQYF. In DNA form, the CDR3 reads TGTGCCGGGGGGGGCGGAACAGATACGCAGTATTTT. The variable domain in full, completed from reference TRBV30 and TRBJ2-3, reads SQTIHQWPATLVQPVGSPLSLECTVEGTSNPNLYWYRQAAGRGLQLLFYSVGIGQISSEVPQNLSASRPQDRQFILSSKKLLLSDSGFYLCAGGGGTDTQYFGPGTRLTVL.

J is TRBJ2-7 and V is TRBV29-1; 8 bases align to TRBD1. The CDR3 contains 15 residues. The J segment lost 6 bases and the V segment lost 3 bases, leaving 13 bases of the junction unmatched. Germline V gene sequence: CDR1 SQVTM, CDR2 ANQGSEA. The CDR3 coding sequence is TGCAGCGTTGACGCTGGGCAGGGGGCTGGGGTCGAGCAGTACTTC. Translating it yields CSVDAGQGAGVEQYF.

The chain uses TRBV28 and TRBJ2-7; no reliable D call. The CDR3 consists of 12 residues. Trimming cost V 6 bases and J 0 bases, with 6 bases left between them. Germline V lookup: CDR1 MDHEN, CDR2 SYDVKM. The CDR3 sequence is CASSPSSYEQYF. The CDR3 DNA reads as TGTGCCAGCAGCCCTTCCTCCTACGAGCAGTACTTC.

This chain uses TRBV10-3 with TRBJ1-5; the D is unclear. V was cut by 4 bases and J by 6 bases, with 10 bases left in between. Germline CDR1 ENHRY, CDR2 SYGVKD. The CDR3 loop spans 13 amino acids. The CDR3 DNA sequence: TGTGCCATCAGTGGGGTGGAGGGTCAGCCCCAGCATTTT. This codes for CAISGVEGQPQHF.

The chain carries TRBV10-2 and TRBJ2-5, with D tentatively TRBD2 (6 bases). V gave up 4 bases and J gave up 1 base, with 13 bases separating them. The CDR3 runs to 15 residues. Germline V gene lookup returns CDR1 WSHSY and CDR2 SAAADI. The CDR3 DNA is TGCGCCAGCAGTGGGGCGGGATCATTCCAAGAGACCCAGTACTTC. Amino acid sequence: CASSGAGSFQETQYF.

This sequence joins TRBV7-8 and TRBJ2-1; 11 nucleotides match TRBD2. The CDR3 runs to 17 residues. The V gene's germline CDR1 is SGHVS and CDR2 FQNEAQ. The V and J ends lost 1 base and 6 bases, in that order; junction bases with no gene match: 8. The CDR3 DNA reads TGTGCCAGCAGCTTAGAACTAGCGGGAGCTTTAATCAATGAGCAGTTCTTC. It translates to CASSLELAGALINEQFF.

The chain uses TRBV18 and TRBJ2-1, with 13 bases fitting TRBD2. The V gene end was trimmed by 3 bases and the J gene end by 8 bases; junction bases not matched to a gene: 4. The CDR3 length is 15 residues. CDR1 and CDR2 from the germline V gene are KGHSH and LQKENI. The CDR3 reads CASSPGLAGVDEQFF. CDR3 coding DNA: TGTGCCAGCTCACCCGGACTAGCGGGAGTGGATGAGCAGTTCTTC.

J is TRBJ2-2 and V is TRBV5-1; possible D gene TRBD1, 5 bases. The CDR3 extends over 15 amino acids. The germline V and J ends were trimmed by 1 base and 0 bases, with 7 bases remaining between them. Germline loops: CDR1 SGHRS, CDR2 YFSETQ. The CDR3 loop reads CASSLRQTNTGELFF. CDR3 DNA sequence: TGCGCCAGCAGCTTGAGACAGACGAACACCGGGGAGCTGTTTTTT. Full variable domain (outside the CDR3, taken from reference TRBV5-1 and TRBJ2-2): KAGVTQTPRYLIKTRGQQVTLSCSPISGHRSVSWYQQTPGQGLQFLFEYFSETQRNKGNFPGRFSGRQFSNSRSEMNVSTLELGDSALYLCASSLRQTNTGELFFGEGSRLTVL.

The V call is TRBV5-1, the J call TRBJ2-1; 10 bases match TRBD2. The CDR3 runs 15 residues. Unmatched junction bases numbered 7, after V lost 4 bases and J lost 6 bases. Per the germline V gene, CDR1 is SGHRS and CDR2 is YFSETQ. CDR3: CASSDILAGVNEQFF. DNA of the CDR3: TGCGCCAGCAGCGATATCCTAGCGGGAGTCAATGAGCAGTTCTTC.

The CDR3 DNA sequence: TGCGCGGCGGGGGGGCTGGCTCTTGAGGATACGCAGTATTTT. Protein: CAAGGLALEDTQYF. The genes are TRBV29-1 and TRBJ2-3; 9 bases are shared with TRBD2. The CDR3 spans 14 residues. Germline V CDR1 and CDR2: SQVTM, ANQGSEA.

In this sample, this clone turned up a few times. This chain links TRBV7-2 with TRBJ2-1, with TRBD1 as a possible D gene (6 bases). Trimming cost V 1 base and J 9 bases, with 10 bases left between them. The germline CDR1 and CDR2 sequences are SGHTA and FQGNSA. The CDR3 loop spans 13 amino acids. This chain's CDR3 is CASSLEQGIEQFF. As DNA, the CDR3 is TGTGCCAGCAGCTTAGAACAGGGCATTGAGCAGTTCTTC.

V and J are TRBV9 and TRBJ2-1, with a possible D match to TRBD1 (6 bases). CDR1 and CDR2 from the germline V gene are SGDLS and YYNGEE. Trimming took off 0 bases at V and 8 bases at J, with 12 bases between the two ends. CDR3 length: 14 residues. CDR3 nucleotide sequence: TGTGCCAGCAGCGTAGCTACTAACAGGGATGAGCAGTTCTTC. This gives the protein CASSVATNRDEQFF.

This chain joins TRBV5-1 and TRBJ1-1, with D possibly being TRBD1 (5 bases). Trimming left V 2 bases short and J 0 bases short, with 17 bases between. This CDR3 contains 17 residues. Germline CDR1 is SGHRS and CDR2 is YFSETQ. The chain's CDR3 is CASSFGGTGVMNTEAFF. CDR3 DNA: TGCGCCAGCAGCTTTGGAGGGACGGGGGTAATGAACACTGAAGCTTTCTTT.

The J gene is TRBJ1-5, the V gene TRBV19, with TRBD1 matching over 7 bases. The length of the CDR3 is 13 residues. J gave up 2 bases and V 8 bases, and 3 bases lay outside the gene matches. Germline CDR1 LNHDA, CDR2 SQIVND (reference sequence). The CDR3 is CASSTGGNQPQHF. CDR3 coding DNA: TGTGCCAGTTCTACAGGGGGCAATCAGCCCCAGCATTTT.